Shown below are 27 T cell receptor beta chains from a single sample sequenced in a study of CD8+CD57+ T cells in acquired aplastic anemia. Genomic DNA acted as the template from which TCR beta VDJ combination and CDR3 sequence profiling were carried out. TCRdb re-called the reads with MiXCR, one entry per CDR3 protein. This sample has some 150,000 distinct CDR3 sequences; roughly two fifths occur once, and the top ten carry 8% to 8.5%. The source material was sorted CD4+, CD8+, or CD8+CD57+ T cells (not recorded which) from PBMCs. The receptors stem from a human donor in good health, serving as a control.

CDR3 in amino acids: CASSPDRNDGYTF. CDR3 in DNA: TGTGCCAGCTCACCGGACAGGAACGATGGCTACACCTTC. This chain joins TRBV18 and TRBJ1-2, with 7 bases identical to TRBD1. V was pared by 3 bases and J by 6 bases, with 4 bases of the junction left unmatched. The germline V gene has CDR1 KGHSH and CDR2 LQKENI. The CDR3 consists of 13 residues.

This chain connects TRBV5-1 to TRBJ1-2, with TRBD1 matching 8 bases. The germline V gene encodes CDR1 SGHRS and CDR2 YFSETQ. V gave up 4 bases and J gave up 3 bases; unmatched junction bases: 5. The CDR3 runs 14 residues. The CDR3 bases are TGCGCCAGCAGCCCGCCGACAGGGGACTATGGCTACACCTTC. This sequence encodes CASSPPTGDYGYTF.

As for this clonotype: Because it lacks the conserved phenylalanine or tryptophan at the end, this CDR3 is likely a read error. The chain is built from TRBV18 and TRBJ1-3, with D uncertain. Trimming pared 2 bases from V and 0 bases from J, leaving 8 bases between. Germline values: CDR1 KGHSH, CDR2 LQKENI. CDR3 size: 15 residues. The CDR3 sequence is CASSPSGRSGNTIYS. The DNA for the CDR3 is TGTGCCAGCTCACCATCAGGCCGCTCTGGAAACACCATATATTCT.

In DNA, the CDR3 is TGTGCCGCCAGGTCCGGGACAGGGGTGGTAAGCTATGGCTACACCTTC. This encodes CAARSGTGVVSYGYTF. V usage is TRBV30 and J usage is TRBJ1-2; 10 positions match TRBD1. The CDR3 has 16 amino acids. From germline, CDR1 is GTSNPN and CDR2 SVGIG (reference sequence). J lost 4 bases, V lost 8 bases, and 16 bases had no gene match.

The rearrangement joins TRBV10-2 to TRBJ1-6; the match to TRBD1 covers 7 bases. The junction had 1 base not matched to a gene; V was cut back by 0 bases and J by 5 bases. This CDR3 contains 15 residues. Germline values: CDR1 WSHSY, CDR2 SAAADI. The CDR3 here is CASSESQGDNSPLHF. In DNA form, the CDR3 reads TGCGCCAGCAGTGAGTCCCAGGGGGATAATTCACCCCTCCACTTT.

The CDR3 region has the DNA TGTGCCAGTAGAATTGACAGCGGCCCTCAGCCCCAGCATTTT. Residues: CASRIDSGPQPQHF. The rearrangement joins TRBV19 to TRBJ1-5, with D tentatively TRBD1 (5 bases). This CDR3 is 14 amino acids long. Germline V gene sequence: CDR1 LNHDA, CDR2 SQIVND (reference sequence). Trimming stripped 6 bases from V and 6 bases from J, with 15 bases between.

This clonotype was seen ten or more times. The chain links TRBV9 to TRBJ2-1; D might be TRBD1 or TRBD2, each matching 7 bases. Trimming removed 0 bases at V and 3 bases at J, with 22 bases between. The CDR3 totals 19 residues. Germline CDR1 SGDLS, CDR2 YYNGEE. This CDR3 reads CASSVASSGGRALYNEQFF. The CDR3 nucleotides read TGTGCCAGCAGCGTAGCGTCATCAGGGGGGAGGGCACTCTACAATGAGCAGTTCTTC. The full variable domain, rest sourced from reference TRBV9 and TRBJ2-1, is DSGVTQTPKHLITATGQRVTLRCSPRSGDLSVYWYQQSLDQGLQFLIQYYNGEERAKGNILERFSAQQFPDLHSELNLSSLELGDSALYFCASSVASSGGRALYNEQFFGPGTRLTVL.

This clonotype has a count of ten or more. The V call is TRBV7-7, the J call TRBJ2-3; tentative D call: TRBD2 (5 bases). This CDR3 is 16 amino acids long. Germline CDR1 SSHAT, CDR2 FNYEAQ (reference sequence). Trimming pared 1 base from V and 2 bases from J, leaving 13 bases between. DNA of the CDR3: TGTGCCAGCAGCTTAGGGACGGGCGGACTCACAGATACGCAGTATTTT. Translated, it gives CASSLGTGGLTDTQYF.

This clonotype was counted at least ten times. V is TRBV5-1 and J is TRBJ1-1; D ambiguous. Looked up from germline, CDR1 is SGHRS and CDR2 is YFSETQ. CDR3 length: 14 amino acids. V lost 6 bases and J lost 6, with 18 bases in between. CDR3 region: CASKALATKAEAFF. The CDR3 DNA sequence: TGCGCCAGCAAGGCCTTGGCGACAAAGGCTGAAGCTTTCTTT.

This clonotype showed up just a few times. The V call is TRBV15, the J call TRBJ1-6; D gene ambiguous. With 5 bases removed from V and 4 bases from J, the gap between germline ends came to 12 bases. CDR1 and CDR2 from the germline V gene are LNHNV and YYDKDF (reference sequence). This CDR3 is 15 amino acids long. As DNA, the CDR3 is TGTGCCACCAGCCCAAGGCCCGATTATAATTCACCCCTCCACTTT. It is translated as CATSPRPDYNSPLHF.

This chain links TRBV7-2 with TRBJ2-2, with TRBD2 matching over 14 bases. The CDR3 is 16 amino acids. Germline V CDR1 and CDR2: SGHTA, FQGNSA. Trimming at V came to 4 bases and at J to 7 bases, leaving 5 bases not matched to a gene. As DNA, the CDR3 is TGTGCCAGCAGCTCGACTAGCGGGGGGGCCGTCGGGGAGCTGTTTTTT. Translating gives CASSSTSGGAVGELFF.

This clonotype was counted at least ten times. The chain joins TRBV4-1 to TRBJ2-2, with TRBD1 as a possible D gene (5 bases). This CDR3 comprises 14 residues. Per germline, CDR1 MGHRA and CDR2 YSYEKL. V shed 4 bases and J shed 4 bases, with 10 bases lying between them. The CDR3 DNA is TGCGCCAGCAGCCCCAGGGCTGTCACCGGGGAGCTGTTTTTT. Amino acid sequence: CASSPRAVTGELFF.

This chain uses TRBV30 with TRBJ1-4, with D possibly being TRBD1 (5 bases). The length of the CDR3 is 13 residues. V was pared by 5 bases and J by 8 bases, with 15 bases between. The germline gives CDR1 GTSNPN, CDR2 SVGIG (reference sequence). The CDR3 loop is CAWSGRVVEKLFF. Written as DNA, the CDR3 is TGTGCCTGGTCAGGGAGGGTAGTGGAAAAACTGTTTTTT.

At least ten counts were recorded for this clonotype. The chain uses TRBV12-3 or TRBV12-4 and TRBJ2-5, with TRBD1 identical over 7 bases. The CDR3 runs 14 residues. The trim removed 3 bases at V and 5 bases at J, leaving 6 bases unmatched. CDR3 DNA sequence: TGTGCCAGCAGTTTTACAGGGGCTGGGGAGACCCAGTACTTC. Its translation: CASSFTGAGETQYF.

Ten or more counts support this clonotype. The J gene is TRBJ2-5, the V gene TRBV3-1; D not certain. V lost 1 base to trimming and J lost 6 bases, with 6 bases between them. The CDR3 runs to 12 residues. Per the germline V gene, CDR1 is LGHDT and CDR2 is YNNKEL (reference sequence). CDR3 bases: TGTGCCAGCAGCCAAGTCGGTCAGACCCAGTACTTC. Translating gives CASSQVGQTQYF.

This clonotype was recorded at least ten times. The chain carries TRBV4-1 and TRBJ2-7; D might be TRBD2 (6 bases). V was shortened by 0 bases and J by 9 bases, with 24 bases between the two germline ends. The CDR3 loop spans 17 amino acids. CDR1 and CDR2 from the germline V gene are MGHRA and YSYEKL. The chain's CDR3 is CASSQEGGGTGLLGQYF. The DNA for the CDR3 is TGCGCCAGCAGCCAAGAGGGGGGTGGGACGGGGTTGTTGGGGCAGTACTTC.

About this clonotype itself: The conserved final phenylalanine or tryptophan is absent from the CDR3, which likely points to a read error. V gene TRBV27 combines with J gene TRBJ1-6; D unresolved. The CDR3 runs 12 residues. The V gene's germline CDR1 is MNHEY and CDR2 SMNVEV (reference sequence). Trimming left V 3 bases short and J 7 bases short, with 4 bases between. The CDR3 here is CASSLRNSPLHL. As DNA, the CDR3 is TGTGCCAGCAGTTTGCGGAATTCACCCCTCCACCTT.

This clonotype was seen many times. This chain uses TRBV2 with TRBJ2-5; possibly TRBD1 or TRBD2 for D (5 bases each). Germline V gene data show CDR1 as SNHLY and CDR2 as FYNNEI. The CDR3 is made up of 14 amino acids. With 7 bases removed from V and 4 bases from J, the gap between germline ends came to 16 bases. The chain's CDR3 is CASTRDETPETQYF. As DNA, the CDR3 is TGTGCCAGCACCAGGGACGAAACCCCAGAGACCCAGTACTTC.

This clonotype was counted many times. The chain recombines TRBV12-3 or TRBV12-4 with TRBJ2-3, with 7 nucleotides matching TRBD1. The CDR3 consists of 13 residues. J was trimmed by 8 bases and V by 4 bases; bases with no gene match: 6. Here the CDR3 DNA reads TGTGCCAGCAGTTCACAACAGGGGAGTACGCAGTATTTT. Translation gives CASSSQQGSTQYF.

The chain has TRBV5-1 and TRBJ1-1, with D perhaps matching TRBD1 (6 bases). V was cut by 4 bases and J by 7 bases, with 17 bases left in between. CDR1 is SGHRS, CDR2 YFSETQ, per germline. The CDR3 loop spans 14 amino acids. The CDR3 nucleotides read TGCGCCAGCAGCCAGGGGACCGCTTTAATTGAAGCTTTCTTT. Translating it yields CASSQGTALIEAFF.

This clonotype was counted at least ten times. The chain employs TRBV11-2 and TRBJ1-4; 8 nucleotides agree with TRBD1. CDR1 and CDR2 from the germline V gene are SGHAT and FQNNGV. V gave up 5 bases and J gave up 6 bases; unmatched junction bases: 5. The CDR3 has 14 amino acids. CDR3 sequence: CASSGRGRDEKLFF. The CDR3 DNA sequence: TGTGCCAGCAGCGGCAGGGGGCGCGATGAAAAACTGTTTTTT.

In the case of this clonotype: A much larger clone differs by one base, so this may be a read error. This chain uses TRBV19 with TRBJ2-6; TRBD2 matches at 7 bases. The germline gives CDR1 LNHDA, CDR2 SQIVND (reference sequence). The CDR3 is 16 residues long. The CDR3 bases are TGTGCCAGTCGTATTGCGGGAGCCTCTGGGGCCAACGTCCTGACTTTC. This codes for CASRIAGASGANVLTF.

This clonotype was recorded many times. The chain recombines TRBV5-6 with TRBJ2-7, with 9 bases matching TRBD1. The CDR3 runs to 14 residues. The junction had 5 bases not matched to a gene; V was cut back by 4 bases and J by 3 bases. Per the germline V gene, CDR1 is SGHDT and CDR2 is YYEEEE. The DNA of the CDR3 is TGTGCCAGCAGCGCGACAGGGGGGAACTACGAGCAGTACTTC. The encoded protein is CASSATGGNYEQYF.

Details on this clonotype: A much larger clone is a single base away; this may be a read error. The chain has TRBV20-1 and TRBJ2-1; TRBD2 aligns across 14 bases. Trimming at V came to 4 bases and at J to 10 bases, leaving 15 bases not matched to a gene. Germline V gene lookup returns CDR1 DFQATT and CDR2 SNEGSKA (reference sequence). The CDR3 is 17 residues long. The CDR3 is CSAKPGLAGGPPSEQFF. The CDR3 region has the DNA TGCAGTGCTAAACCTGGACTAGCGGGAGGCCCCCCCTCAGAGCAGTTCTTC.

V and J are TRBV5-4 and TRBJ1-2; D gene unclear. Between the trimmed V and J ends, which lost 2 bases and 7 bases, there was a span of 6 bases. The length of the CDR3 is 11 residues. Looked up from germline, CDR1 is SGHNT and CDR2 is YYREEE (reference sequence). This CDR3 reads CASSFDGGYTF. CDR3 DNA sequence: TGTGCCAGCAGCTTTGATGGTGGCTACACCTTC. The variable domain in full, completed from reference TRBV5-4 and TRBJ1-2, reads ETGVTQSPTHLIKTRGQQVTLRCSSQSGHNTVSWYQQALGQGPQFIFQYYREEENGRGNFPPRFSGLQFPNYSSELNVNALELDDSALYLCASSFDGGYTFGSGTRLTVV.

This clonotype is medium-sized within its sample. The rearrangement links TRBV15 to TRBJ2-7, with D possibly being TRBD1 (6 bases). CDR1 is LNHNV, CDR2 YYDKDF, per germline (reference sequence). The V and J ends lost 1 base and 5 bases respectively, with 12 bases between them. The CDR3 runs to 14 residues. The DNA for the CDR3 is TGTGCCACCAGCAGAGCAGGACAGCCCCACGAGCAGTACTTC. This sequence encodes CATSRAGQPHEQYF.

The chain couples TRBV5-1 to TRBJ1-1; D not resolved. The CDR3 is made up of 16 amino acids. Germline V lookup: CDR1 SGHRS, CDR2 YFSETQ. The V gene lost 4 bases and the J gene lost 1 base, with 17 bases spanning the gap. The CDR3 is CASSTAETAQNTEAFF. DNA of the CDR3: TGCGCCAGCAGCACGGCAGAGACGGCACAGAACACTGAAGCTTTCTTT.